The rows below give T cell receptor beta chains drawn from one sample of a study of immune cell composition in non-small cell lung cancer. Some clones are missing from TCRdb's copy, which holds only in-frame ones; the method was immunoSEQ multiplex PCR. Here the sample spans some 5,600 clones, roughly 78% being singletons. The source material was lung tumor tissue. Receptor source: a human donor with non-small cell lung cancer. The CDR3 runs from the conserved cysteine through the conserved F or W. The D gene is left open where the match is weak. Part of the rows lack a size; the others show once, few, many or a class for expanded clones.

>TRBV19|.|.|TRBJ2-1
CASSMRWFSYNEQFF
TGTGCCAGTAGTATGAGGTGGTTCTCCTACAATGAGCAGTTCTTC
>TRBV5-4|.|.|TRBJ2-2
CASSLAETGELFF
TGTGCCAGCAGCTTAGCGGAGACCGGGGAGCTGTTTTTT
>TRBV6-1|.|.|TRBJ2-1
CAAWGGYNEQFF
TGTGCCGCCTGGGGAGGTTACAATGAGCAGTTCTTC
>TRBV19|.|.|TRBJ2-3
CASRTFFGGSDTQYF
TGTGCCAGTAGGACGTTTTTCGGCGGTTCAGATACGCAGTATTTT
>TRBV5-1|TRBD1|.|TRBJ1-4
CASRGTVATNEKLFF
TGCGCCAGCAGGGGGACAGTTGCAACTAATGAAAAACTGTTTTTT
>TRBV6-5|TRBD2|.|TRBJ2-3
CASSYSAGGFTDTQYF
TGTGCCAGCAGTTACTCGGCGGGGGGATTTACAGATACGCAGTATTTT
>TRBV2|.|.|TRBJ2-5
CASSEIQQETQYF
TGTGCCAGCAGTGAAATCCAACAAGAGACCCAGTACTTC
>TRBV27|.|.|TRBJ2-7
CASSSLPGDEQYF
TGTGCCAGCAGTTCCCTGCCCGGGGACGAGCAGTACTTC
>TRBV11-2|.|.|TRBJ1-1
CASSLDGRVATEAFF
TGTGCCAGCAGCTTAGATGGCAGGGTCGCCACTGAAGCTTTCTTT
>TRBV7-9|.|.|TRBJ2-7
CASSPPLASYEQYF
TGTGCCAGCAGCCCCCCTCTGGCTTCATACGAGCAGTACTTC
>TRBV28|.|.|TRBJ2-5
CASSLWIGKETQYF
TGTGCCAGCAGTTTATGGATCGGGAAAGAGACCCAGTACTTC
>TRBV7-8|.|.|TRBJ2-1
CASSPYVEDEQFF
TGTGCCAGCAGCCCGTACGTAGAGGATGAGCAGTTCTTC
>TRBV21-1|.|few|TRBJ2-7
CASSKKRKGGAFYEQYF
TGTGCCAGCAGCAAAAAAAGGAAAGGTGGGGCCTTCTACGAGCAGTACTTC
>TRBV29-1|.|.|TRBJ2-7
CSVSPFLGASLEQYF
TGCAGCGTCTCCCCCTTTCTGGGGGCGTCCCTCGAGCAGTACTTC
>TRBV7-9|TRBD1|.|TRBJ1-2
CASSFTGTVIYGYTF
TGTGCCAGCAGCTTTACCGGGACAGTGATCTATGGCTACACCTTC
>TRBV14|TRBD1|.|TRBJ1-1
CASSLGQGPGEAFF
TGTGCCAGCAGCCTGGGACAGGGGCCCGGTGAAGCTTTCTTT
>TRBV6-1|.|.|TRBJ2-4
CASSDPTGLTQYF
TGTGCCAGCAGTGACCCTACAGGGCTAACCCAGTACTTC
>TRBV28|.|.|TRBJ1-5
CASSTQGGDQPQHF
TGTGCCAGCAGTACCCAGGGTGGCGATCAGCCCCAGCATTTT
>TRBV18|.|.|TRBJ2-7
CASSPHQGARLYEQYF
TGTGCCAGCTCACCACATCAGGGCGCCCGGCTCTACGAGCAGTACTTC
>TRBV12-5|TRBD1|.|TRBJ2-1
CASGSGDRDLRDEQFF
TGTGCTAGTGGTTCCGGGGACAGGGACTTAAGGGATGAGCAGTTCTTC
>TRBV2|.|.|TRBJ1-1
CAPAVKVTGRMNTEAFF
TGTGCCCCAGCAGTGAAAGTTACCGGCAGGATGAACACTGAAGCTTTCTTT
>TRBV5-6|TRBD1|.|TRBJ2-7
CASSYRGEEQYF
TGTGCCAGCAGTTACAGGGGAGAGGAGCAGTACTTC
>TRBV6-1|.|.|TRBJ1-5
CASSEATNTYQPQHF
TGTGCCAGCAGTGAAGCAACCAACACCTATCAGCCCCAGCATTTT
>TRBV7-2|.|.|TRBJ2-3
CASRRGGYTQYF
TGTGCCAGCAGAAGAGGGGGATATACGCAGTATTTT
>TRBV10-2|.|.|TRBJ2-5
CASSETGLETQYF
TGCGCCAGCAGTGAGACAGGGCTTGAGACCCAGTACTTC
>TRBV7-2|.|.|TRBJ1-1
CASSPFAGEAFF
TGTGCCAGCAGCCCCTTTGCGGGTGAAGCTTTCTTT
>TRBV30|.|.|TRBJ2-5
CAWSVRHDEETQYF
TGTGCCTGGAGTGTCCGACACGATGAAGAGACCCAGTACTTC
>TRBV5-1|.|few|TRBJ2-2
CASSLVRGSGELFF
TGCGCCAGCAGCTTGGTGAGGGGGTCCGGGGAGCTGTTTTTT
>TRBV7-6|.|.|TRBJ2-3
CASSLTQGRTDTQYF
TGTGCCAGCAGCTTAACTCAGGGAAGAACAGATACGCAGTATTTT
>TRBV6-4|.|.|TRBJ2-3
CASSPRGFSTDTQYF
TGTGCCAGCAGCCCCAGGGGATTTAGCACAGATACGCAGTATTTT
>TRBV19|.|.|TRBJ1-2
CASSIPGTTNYGYTF
TGTGCCAGTAGTATCCCCGGGACAACGAACTATGGCTACACCTTC
>TRBV6-5|.|.|TRBJ2-2
CASSYSFRGAGELFF
TGTGCCAGCAGTTACTCATTTCGGGGAGCCGGGGAGCTGTTTTTT
>TRBV4-3|.|once|TRBJ1-3
CASSQDLTVSSGNTIYF
TGCGCCAGCAGCCAAGATCTAACCGTGAGCTCTGGAAACACCATATATTTT
>TRBV7-2|.|few|TRBJ2-7
CASSLKNSYEQYF
TGTGCCAGCAGCTTAAAAAATAGCTACGAGCAGTACTTC
>TRBV5-4|.|.|TRBJ2-3
CASSPYGGNTQYF
TGTGCCAGCAGCCCCTATGGCGGGAATACGCAGTATTTT